This T cell receptor (beta chain) was sequenced for a study of OX40 agonist ivuxolimab in advanced cancers. Study observations and caveats: Clones of CD4+ and CD8+ blood T cells grew by week 6 at doses of 0.1 to 3.0 mg/kg.

The data were produced by immunoSEQ multiplex PCR, yet TCRdb's version contains in-frame clones alone and is incomplete. The sample records roughly 45,000 clones, 84% being singletons. Of note for this clone: The antigen is unknown.

This CDR3 contains 16 residues. CDR1 is SGHVS, CDR2 FNYEAQ, per germline. The J segment lost 9 bases and the V segment lost 4 bases, leaving 8 bases of the junction unmatched. Sequencing used CD4+ or CD8+ T cells sorted from blood, obtained in a trial of the OX40 agonist ivuxolimab. The clonotype comes from an adult with an advanced solid tumor such as melanoma, head and neck, liver or kidney cancer. The chain uses TRBV7-6 and TRBJ2-1, with 14 bases aligning to TRBD2. CDR3 in amino acids: CASSSGLAGESFEQFF. The CDR3 DNA is TGTGCCAGCAGCTCGGGACTAGCGGGAGAATCCTTTGAGCAGTTCTTC.